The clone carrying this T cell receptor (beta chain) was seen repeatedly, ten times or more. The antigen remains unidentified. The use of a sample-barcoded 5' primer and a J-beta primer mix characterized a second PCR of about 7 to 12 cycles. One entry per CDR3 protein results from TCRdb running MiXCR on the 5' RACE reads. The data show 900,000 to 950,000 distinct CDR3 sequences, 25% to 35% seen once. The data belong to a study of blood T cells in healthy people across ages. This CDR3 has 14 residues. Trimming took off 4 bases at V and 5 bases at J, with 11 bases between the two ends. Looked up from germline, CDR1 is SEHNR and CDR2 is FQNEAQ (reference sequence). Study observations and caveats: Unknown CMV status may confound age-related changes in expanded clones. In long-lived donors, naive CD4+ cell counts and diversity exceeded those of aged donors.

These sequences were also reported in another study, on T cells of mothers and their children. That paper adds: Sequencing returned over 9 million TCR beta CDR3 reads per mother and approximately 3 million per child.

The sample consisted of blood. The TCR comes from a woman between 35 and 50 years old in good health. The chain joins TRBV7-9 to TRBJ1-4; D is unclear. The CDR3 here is CASSSGSSNEKLFF. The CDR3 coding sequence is TGTGCCAGCAGCTCGGGCAGCTCGAATGAAAAACTGTTTTTT.